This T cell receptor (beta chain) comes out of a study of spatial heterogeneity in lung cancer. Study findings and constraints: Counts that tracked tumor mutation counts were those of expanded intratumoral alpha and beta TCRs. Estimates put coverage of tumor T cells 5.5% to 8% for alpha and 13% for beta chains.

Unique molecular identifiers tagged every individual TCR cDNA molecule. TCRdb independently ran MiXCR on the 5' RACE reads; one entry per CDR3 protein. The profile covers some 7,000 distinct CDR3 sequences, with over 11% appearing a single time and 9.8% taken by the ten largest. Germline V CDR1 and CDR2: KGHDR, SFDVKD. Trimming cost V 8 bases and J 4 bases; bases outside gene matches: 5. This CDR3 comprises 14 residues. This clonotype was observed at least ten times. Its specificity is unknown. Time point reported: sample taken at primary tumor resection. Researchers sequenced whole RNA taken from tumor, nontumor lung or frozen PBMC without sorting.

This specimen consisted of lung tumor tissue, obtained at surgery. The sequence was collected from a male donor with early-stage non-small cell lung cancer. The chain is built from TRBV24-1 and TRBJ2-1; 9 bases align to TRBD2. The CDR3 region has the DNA TGTGCCACCAAGGCTAGCGGGACTTACAATGAGCAGTTCTTC. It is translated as CATKASGTYNEQFF.